This T cell receptor beta chain was identified during a study of Ad26.COV2.S vaccination and SARS-CoV-2 variants. About the research overall: COV1001, an Ad26.COV2.S trial, supplied this vaccine-arm donor. Once or twice, 56 days apart, Ad26.COV2.S was delivered intramuscularly. Study-level findings and limits: Following vaccination, spike-specific CD8+ and CD4+ T cell responses reportedly exhibited substantial breadth.

The treatment denotes: roughly 19 received Ad26.COV2.S at low or high dose, single or two shots; 5 received placebo; per-sample allocation not given. After the first vaccine or placebo injection, samples were drawn on day 63. With regard to this clone: Its antigen is unknown.

This CDR3 contains 15 residues. Per the germline V gene, CDR1 is KGHSH and CDR2 is LQKENI. Trimming took off 2 bases at V and 0 bases at J, with 5 bases between the two ends. The assay was immunoSEQ multiplex PCR, and TCRdb's table has in-frame clones only and misses some. The table has around 300,000 clones, more than 85% seen once. Sequences were derived from peripheral blood, sampled in a trial of Ad26.COV2.S vaccine versus placebo. The TCR sequence derives from a person aged 18-60 years who received the Ad26.COV2.S COVID-19 vaccine or a placebo. The gene calls are TRBV18 and TRBJ2-6; D not certain. The CDR3 loop is CASSPKISGANVLTF. The DNA for the CDR3 is TGTGCCAGCTCACCAAAGATCTCTGGGGCCAACGTCCTGACTTTC.